The rows below give T cell receptor beta chains drawn from one sample of a study of cytomegalovirus exposure and HLA in healthy donors. Sequenced by immunoSEQ multiplex PCR; TCRdb stores in-frame clones only, minus some. The repertoire holds 150,000 to 200,000 clones, with around three quarters as singletons. Source material: PBMCs. The receptor source for this set is a young man in good health and CMV-seronegative. The CDR3 runs from the conserved cysteine through the conserved F or W. A D gene is named only where the DNA matches it firmly. Where a row states a size, it is once, few, many or the class of an expanded clone; other rows omit it.

TRBJ1-1	-	TRBD1	TRBV7-9	CASSSLGQGAPMNTEAFF	TGTGCCAGCAGCTCCTTGGGACAGGGGGCCCCGATGAACACTGAAGCTTTCTTT
TRBJ2-1	-	-	TRBV6-1	CASSEPPSATGVQFF	TGTGCCAGCAGTGAACCACCTAGCGCCACTGGGGTGCAGTTCTTC
TRBJ1-2	-	-	TRBV7-8	CASSLDRVVYGYTF	TGTGCCAGCAGCTTAGACAGGGTGGTCTATGGCTACACCTTC
TRBJ2-7	-	TRBD1	TRBV18	CASSPNEQGTEDEQYF	TGTGCCAGCTCACCAAACGAACAGGGGACGGAGGACGAGCAGTACTTC
TRBJ1-2	-	-	TRBV28	CASQTTANYGYTF	TGTGCCAGCCAAACAACAGCTAACTATGGCTACACCTTC
TRBJ2-3	-	-	TRBV2	CASSELTDTQYF	TGTGCCAGCAGTGAACTTACAGATACGCAGTATTTT
TRBJ1-5	few	-	TRBV30	CATRENSNQPQHF	TGTGCCACGAGGGAAAATAGCAATCAGCCCCAGCATTTT
TRBJ1-6	-	TRBD1	TRBV9	CASSPTGVNSPLHF	TGTGCCAGCAGCCCAACAGGGGTCAATTCACCCCTCCACTTT
TRBJ2-3	-	TRBD2	TRBV18	CASSRLAGGLTDTQYF	TGTGCCAGCTCACGACTAGCGGGAGGCCTCACAGATACGCAGTATTTT
TRBJ2-2	-	-	TRBV5-1	CASSSGGGSSVLFF	TGCGCCAGCAGCTCCGGGGGAGGATCGAGCGTGCTGTTTTTT
TRBJ2-1	once	TRBD2	TRBV2	CASSEEVTSIHEQFF	TGTGCCAGCAGTGAAGAAGTGACTAGCATCCATGAGCAGTTCTTC
TRBJ2-3	-	TRBD1	TRBV7-3	CASSLGQGATDTQYF	TGTGCCAGCAGCTTGGGACAGGGGGCAACAGATACGCAGTATTTT
TRBJ1-1	few	-	TRBV28	CASSTQRVTEAFF	TGTGCCAGCAGCACACAGAGAGTCACTGAAGCTTTCTTT
TRBJ1-1	few	-	TRBV6-1	CASSENRKNTEAFF	TGTGCCAGCAGTGAAAACAGAAAGAACACTGAAGCTTTCTTT
TRBJ1-3	-	-	TRBV10-3	CAIERRNTIYF	TGTGCCATCGAGCGAAGAAACACCATATATTTT
TRBJ2-7	-	TRBD2	TRBV5-1	CASWSGNNYEQYF	TGCGCCTCGTGGAGCGGGAACAACTACGAGCAGTACTTC
TRBJ1-1	few	TRBD1	TRBV18	CASSLGTGGTEAFF	TGTGCCAGCTCACTAGGGACAGGGGGCACTGAAGCTTTCTTT
TRBJ2-1	-	TRBD2	TRBV14	CASSQLSAGGPWWYNEQFF	TGTGCCAGCAGCCAATTGTCGGCGGGAGGGCCTTGGTGGTACAATGAGCAGTTCTTC
TRBJ1-2	-	-	TRBV2	CASSGRRSFGYTF	TGTGCCAGCAGTGGACGCAGGTCCTTTGGCTACACCTTC
TRBJ2-5	-	-	TRBV9	CASSPGQIQETQYF	TGTGCCAGCAGCCCAGGACAGATCCAAGAGACCCAGTACTTC
TRBJ2-1	once	TRBD2	TRBV7-9	CASRQEGLTYNEQFF	TGTGCCAGCAGGCAAGAGGGACTAACATACAATGAGCAGTTCTTC
TRBJ2-3	once	-	TRBV5-1	CASGQDTDTQYF	TGCGCCAGCGGCCAAGACACAGATACGCAGTATTTT
TRBJ1-3	-	TRBD1	TRBV19	CASSPWDRSGNTIYF	TGTGCCAGTAGTCCCTGGGACAGATCTGGAAACACCATATATTTT
TRBJ1-5	-	TRBD1	TRBV29-1	CSVRTGFDQPQHF	TGCAGCGTACGGACAGGGTTCGATCAGCCCCAGCATTTT
TRBJ2-5	-	-	TRBV28	CASRHPGGATTTQYF	TGTGCCAGCAGGCACCCGGGCGGGGCTACAACGACCCAGTACTTC
TRBJ2-3	few	TRBD1	TRBV28	CASLKPGQGSDTQYF	TGTGCCAGCCTCAAACCGGGACAGGGGTCAGATACGCAGTATTTT
TRBJ2-1	-	TRBD2	TRBV19	CASSTLAGGVEDEQFF	TGTGCCAGTAGTACCCTAGCGGGAGGAGTGGAGGATGAGCAGTTCTTC
TRBJ2-7	-	TRBD1	TRBV4-1	CASSQDRDRAYEQYF	TGCGCCAGCAGCCAGGACCGGGACAGAGCCTACGAGCAGTACTTC
TRBJ1-5	-	-	TRBV6-1	CACQQSGLQPQHF	TGTGCCTGCCAGCAGTCAGGGCTTCAGCCCCAGCATTTT
TRBJ2-3	-	TRBD1	TRBV27	CASSLGQGARDTQYF	TGTGCCAGCAGTCTGGGACAGGGGGCTCGAGATACGCAGTATTTT
TRBJ2-7	-	TRBD2	TRBV4-2	CASSPSGLAVYEQYF	TGTGCCAGCAGCCCGTCGGGACTAGCGGTCTACGAGCAGTACTTC
TRBJ1-3	-	-	TRBV5-1	CASSLDGVSAGNTIYF	TGCGCCAGCAGCTTGGACGGGGTGAGCGCTGGAAACACCATATATTTT
TRBJ2-3	-	-	TRBV6-6	CASSHSDTSTDTQYF	TGTGCCAGCAGTCATTCCGACACGAGCACAGATACGCAGTATTTT
TRBJ2-1	-	TRBD2	TRBV10-3	CAISDPMGLAGANEQFF	TGTGCCATCAGTGACCCGATGGGACTAGCGGGAGCGAATGAGCAGTTCTTC
TRBJ1-1	once	TRBD1	TRBV5-1	CASSTDRGMNTEAFF	TGCGCCAGCAGCACCGACAGGGGGATGAACACTGAAGCTTTCTTT
TRBJ1-5	-	TRBD1	TRBV7-6	CASSLAPGTDNQPQHF	TGTGCCAGCAGCTTAGCGCCTGGGACAGACAATCAGCCCCAGCATTTT
TRBJ2-7	once	-	TRBV2	CASSEAVGQELAYEQYF	TGTGCCAGCAGTGAAGCGGTGGGGCAGGAACTCGCCTACGAGCAGTACTTC
TRBJ2-7	-	TRBD1	TRBV10-3	CAMRGTGGEQYF	TGTGCCATGAGGGGGACAGGGGGAGAGCAGTACTTC
TRBJ2-1	-	TRBD1	TRBV18	CASQGDIHNEQFF	TGTGCCAGCCAGGGGGACATTCACAATGAGCAGTTCTTC
TRBJ2-1	once	TRBD2	TRBV5-1	CASSLSLAGVDEQFF	TGCGCCAGCAGCTTGTCCCTAGCGGGAGTCGATGAGCAGTTCTTC
TRBJ2-1	-	TRBD2	TRBV15	CATRMGGSRKDEQFF	TGTGCCACCAGAATGGGCGGGAGTCGGAAGGATGAGCAGTTCTTC
TRBJ1-1	-	-	TRBV5-8	CASSFWTAVRRGAFF	TGTGCCAGCAGCTTTTGGACGGCCGTAAGGAGGGGAGCTTTCTTT
TRBJ2-3	-	TRBD2	TRBV11-2	CASSLNAGGGTDTQYF	TGTGCCAGCAGCTTAAACGCGGGGGGAGGCACAGATACGCAGTATTTT
TRBJ2-7	-	TRBD2	TRBV6-1	CASTGLAGVVYEQYF	TGTGCCAGCACCGGACTAGCGGGAGTGGTGTACGAGCAGTACTTC
TRBJ2-5	-	TRBD1	TRBV29-1	CSVGRGRQETQYF	TGCAGCGTCGGAAGGGGGCGGCAAGAGACCCAGTACTTC
TRBJ1-1	few	TRBD1	TRBV19	CASSFDRGGEAFF	TGTGCCAGTAGTTTTGACAGGGGTGGTGAAGCTTTCTTT
TRBJ2-5	-	-	TRBV6-5	CASSHLNDKETQYF	TGTGCCAGCAGTCACCTTAACGACAAAGAGACCCAGTACTTC
TRBJ1-1	-	TRBD1	TRBV2	CATTGGYTDAFF	TGTGCCACCACAGGGGGGTACACTGACGCTTTCTTT